The 17 T cell receptor beta chains listed next were all sequenced from one sample in a study of molecular identifiers for immune sequencing clone quantification. MiXCR, run by TCRdb on the PCR reads, gives a single entry per CDR3 protein. The sample yields about 630,000 distinct CDR3 sequences, approximately 24% seen once. Specimen: naive CD8+ T cells from blood, with Jurkat cell RNA spiked in. Subset of the sample: FACS-sorted CD8+CD4-CCR7+CD45RA+ naive T cells. The receptors stem from a human donor in good health. Some libraries in this study had Jurkat cell RNA spiked in.

At least ten counts were recorded for this clonotype. The V call is TRBV5-5, the J call TRBJ2-7; TRBD1 agrees at 7 bases. The germline V gene encodes CDR1 SGHKS and CDR2 YYEKEE (reference sequence). This CDR3 contains 14 residues. The V and J ends lost 1 base and 2 bases, in that order; junction bases with no gene match: 3. DNA for the CDR3: TGTGCCAGCAGCTTGTACGACAGGGCCTACGAGCAGTACTTC. Translation gives CASSLYDRAYEQYF.

This clonotype was detected many times. V gene TRBV12-3 or TRBV12-4 combines with J gene TRBJ1-2, with a tentative D call TRBD1 (6 bases). The germline V and J ends were trimmed by 5 bases and 5 bases, with 15 bases remaining between them. CDR3 length equals 14 residues. The CDR3 reads CASSPDRLLYGYTF. CDR3 DNA: TGTGCCAGCAGTCCTGACAGGCTCTTGTATGGCTACACCTTC.

This clonotype was recorded many times. The chain is built from TRBV4-3 and TRBJ2-5; 7 bases map to TRBD1. V dropped 1 base and J dropped 8; count of bases not matched to a gene: 7. The germline V gene has CDR1 LGHNA and CDR2 YSLEER. This CDR3 has 14 amino acids. CDR3 amino acids: CASSQGTGSQTQYF. The DNA of the CDR3 is TGCGCCAGCAGCCAAGGGACAGGAAGTCAAACCCAGTACTTC.

This clonotype was found a few times. The chain joins TRBV5-6 to TRBJ1-5, with D hard to call. Germline V gene data show CDR1 as SGHDT and CDR2 as YYEEEE. The CDR3 is made up of 15 amino acids. The V gene lost 0 bases and the J gene lost 0 bases, with 7 bases spanning the gap. DNA of the CDR3: TGTGCCAGCAGCTTGGCCAGAAATAGCAATCAGCCCCAGCATTTT. This encodes CASSLARNSNQPQHF.

Comments on this clonotype: Compared with germline, one end of the junction differs, possibly owing to a read error. The chain employs TRBV4-3 and TRBJ2-7, with D possibly TRBD2 on 5 matching bases. In germline, CDR1 is LGHNA, CDR2 YSLEER. The CDR3 runs to 14 residues. Here the CDR3 reads CTSSQVEGAYEQYF. Written as DNA, the CDR3 is TGCACCAGCAGCCAAGTAGAGGGAGCCTACGAGCAGTACTTC.

Comments on this clonotype: Just one base apart from a much larger clone, this may be a read error. The V call is TRBV29-1, the J call TRBJ2-7, with D unclear. With 7 bases removed from V and 9 bases from J, the gap between germline ends came to 19 bases. The CDR3 spans 12 residues. The germline V gene encodes CDR1 SQVTM and CDR2 ANQGSEA. CDR3 sequence reads: CSAQALSNGQYF. Here the CDR3 DNA reads TGCAGCGCACAAGCCCTATCGAACGGGCAGTACTTC.

This clonotype was recorded many times. The rearrangement joins TRBV30 to TRBJ2-7, with D perhaps matching TRBD1 (6 bases). CDR3 length equals 15 residues. Trimming pared 1 base from V and 2 bases from J, leaving 15 bases between. CDR1 and CDR2 from the germline V gene are GTSNPN and SVGIG (reference sequence). This CDR3 is CAWSAPGHPPYEQYF. DNA of the CDR3: TGTGCCTGGAGTGCCCCGGGACACCCTCCCTACGAGCAGTACTTC.

This clonotype occurred a few times. The chain recombines TRBV10-2 with TRBJ1-1; D is ambiguous. Germline-derived CDR1 and CDR2 are WSHSY and SAAADI. V lost 4 bases and J 4 bases, leaving 13 bases between the germline ends. The CDR3 consists of 14 residues. Here the CDR3 reads CASSATLPGTEAFF. CDR3 bases: TGCGCCAGCAGTGCGACCCTCCCGGGCACTGAAGCTTTCTTT.

The rearrangement links TRBV30 to TRBJ1-3, with TRBD1 as a possible D gene (6 bases). The V end was cut by 3 bases, the J end by 3 bases, with 15 bases between. CDR1 and CDR2 (germline): GTSNPN, SVGIG (reference sequence). The CDR3 has 15 residues. The CDR3, as DNA: TGTGCCTGGAGCCCGGCGGGGGGCGGTGGAAACACCATATATTTT. Translating gives CAWSPAGGGGNTIYF.

In its sample, this clonotype was seen many times. The V gene is TRBV28, the J gene TRBJ2-7, with a tentative D call TRBD1 (6 bases). This CDR3 region has 12 residues. Trimming removed 8 bases at V and 1 base at J, with 9 bases between. Germline-derived CDR1 and CDR2 are MDHEN and SYDVKM. The CDR3 sequence: CASQDSSYEQYF. In DNA form, the CDR3 reads TGTGCCAGCCAGGACAGTTCCTACGAGCAGTACTTC. The whole variable domain, remainder taken from reference TRBV28 and TRBJ2-7, is DVKVTQSSRYLVKRTGEKVFLECVQDMDHENMFWYRQDPGLGLRLIYFSYDVKMKEKGDIPEGYSVSREKKERFSLILESASTNQTSMYLCASQDSSYEQYFGPGTRLTVT.

Details on this clonotype: With a much larger clone just one base away, this may be a read error. No conserved phenylalanine or tryptophan is present at the end of the CDR3, so a read error is the likely explanation. The chain links TRBV29-1 to TRBJ1-1; the D gene is possibly TRBD1 (6 bases). Germline CDR1 is SQVTM and CDR2 is ANQGSEA. The CDR3 has 13 residues. Trimming pared 6 bases from V and 4 bases from J, leaving 15 bases between. The CDR3 spells CSVRYRDRTEAFL. CDR3 nucleotide sequence: TGCAGCGTCAGATACAGGGATCGCACTGAAGCTTTCTTA.

The chain is built from TRBV9 and TRBJ1-6, with TRBD1 matching over 8 bases. In germline, CDR1 is SGDLS, CDR2 YYNGEE. Trimming at V came to 4 bases and at J to 4 bases, leaving 4 bases not matched to a gene. There are 15 residues in the CDR3. The DNA of the CDR3 is TGTGCCAGCAGCAAGACAGGGGAGTATAATTCACCCCTCCACTTT. It yields the protein CASSKTGEYNSPLHF.

This clonotype has more than one count but fewer than ten. The rearrangement joins TRBV30 to TRBJ2-7, with 7 nucleotides matching TRBD1. The CDR3 covers 13 residues. V was pared by 4 bases and J by 2 bases, with 5 bases of the junction left unmatched. Looked up from germline, CDR1 is GTSNPN and CDR2 is SVGIG (reference sequence). The CDR3, as DNA: TGTGCCTGGAAAGACAGGGCCCCCTACGAGCAGTACTTC. It codes for CAWKDRAPYEQYF.

Comment on this clonotype: Just one base apart from a much larger clone, this may be a read error. The chain carries TRBV28 and TRBJ1-1, with D possibly being TRBD1 (5 bases). The CDR3 has 12 amino acids. CDR1 and CDR2 from the germline V gene are MDHEN and SYDVKM. The CDR3: CASSLDITEALF. The CDR3 DNA follows: TGTGCCAGCAGTTTGGACATCACTGAAGCTCTCTTT. Variable domain in full (rest from reference TRBV28 and TRBJ1-1): DVKVTQSSRYLVKRTGEKVFLECVQDMDHENMFWYRQDPGLGLRLIYFSYDVKMKEKGDIPEGYSVSREKKERFSLILESASTNQTSMYLCASSLDITEALFGQGTRLTVV.

This clonotype was counted many times. The chain has TRBV10-3 and TRBJ2-7; D is ambiguous. V was shortened by 3 bases and J by 3 bases, with 6 bases between the two germline ends. Germline lookup yields CDR1 ENHRY and CDR2 SYGVKD. The CDR3 is made up of 12 amino acids. The CDR3 DNA sequence: TGTGCCATCAGTGAAAACAGCTACGAGCAGTACTTC. Protein: CAISENSYEQYF.

The V gene is TRBV28, the J gene TRBJ2-3; D remains unclear. The CDR3 contains 13 residues. Per the germline V gene, CDR1 is MDHEN and CDR2 is SYDVKM. The V gene lost 7 bases and the J gene lost 4 bases, with 12 bases spanning the gap. This CDR3 is CASTLGAADTQYF. CDR3 nucleotide sequence: TGTGCCAGCACTCTAGGAGCTGCAGATACGCAGTATTTT.

This clonotype showed up just a few times. A much larger clone lies a single base off, so this may be a read error. This chain uses TRBV12-3 or TRBV12-4 with TRBJ1-1; D is undetermined. Trimming took 8 bases from V and 5 from J, leaving 15 bases between them. The CDR3 runs to 13 residues. CDR3 nucleotide sequence: TGTGCCAGCGGGTGGGAGGACGGGACTGAAGCTTTCTTT. It yields the protein CASGWEDGTEAFF.